This TCR beta chain was sequenced in a study of T-cell reconstitution after alpha-beta-depleted transplantation in children. Study-level results: Some patients owed their high day-60 TCRbeta diversity to surviving recipient T cells and thymic progenitors. Several hundred expanded graft clones reportedly supplied alpha-beta T cells about two months after transplant. Newly produced T cells mostly accounted for T-cell counts and diversity one year post-transplant.

At least ten counts were recorded for this clonotype. Its target is unknown. The V gene's germline CDR1 is SGDLS and CDR2 YYNGEE. The CDR3 consists of 16 residues. The V gene end was trimmed by 3 bases and the J gene end by 2 bases; junction bases not matched to a gene: 7. Unique molecular identifiers were built into the TCRbeta library. MiXCR, run by TCRdb on the PCR reads, gives a single entry per CDR3 protein. Counted here are 450,000 to 600,000 distinct CDR3 sequences, more than 9% occurring once; the ten biggest clones make up about 2.1%. This rearrangement joins TRBV9 to TRBJ2-5, with 10 nucleotides matching TRBD2. Sequenced here: PBMCs, sampled before TCRalphabeta/CD19-depleted stem cell transplant. This receptor was obtained from a child aged 2 to 10 with inherited bone marrow failure, due to receive a stem cell transplant. The CDR3 DNA reads as TGTGCCAGCAGCGCGGGAACTAGCGGGGCTCAAGAGACCCAGTACTTC. Protein: CASSAGTSGAQETQYF.